The next 4 T cell receptor beta chains were all read from a single sample in a study of blood T cell repertoires in COVID-19. TCRdb keeps only in-frame clones here, not all; method: immunoSEQ multiplex PCR. The sample records around 180,000 clones, 74% being singletons. Material: peripheral blood. The receptor set was obtained from a woman over 75 with acute or convalescent COVID-19.

The J gene is TRBJ2-7, the V gene TRBV4-2, with TRBD2 matching 7 bases. From germline, CDR1 is LGHNA and CDR2 YNFKEQ. The CDR3 runs to 18 residues. V was pared by 3 bases and J by 1 base, with 15 bases of the junction left unmatched. The CDR3 bases are TGTGCCAGCAGCCACGAACCCAACATGCTAGCGGTATCCTACGAGCAGTACTTC. Translation gives CASSHEPNMLAVSYEQYF.

This clone showed up just once. This chain links TRBV29-1 with TRBJ1-1, with 9 bases aligning to TRBD1. V was pared by 5 bases and J by 10 bases, with 17 bases of the junction left unmatched. Germline CDR1 SQVTM, CDR2 ANQGSEA. The CDR3 spans 15 residues. CDR3 region: CSVKLELGQGVGAFF. CDR3 DNA sequence: TGCAGCGTTAAGCTCGAACTGGGACAGGGAGTCGGAGCTTTCTTT.

The V and J genes are TRBV18 and TRBJ1-2; TRBD1 matches at 9 bases. The CDR3 is made up of 14 amino acids. The germline CDR1 and CDR2 sequences are KGHSH and LQKENI. V gave up 6 bases and J gave up 3 bases; unmatched junction bases: 5. The CDR3 DNA reads TGTGCCAGCTCGTCGACAGGGGGAGACTATGGCTACACCTTC. As protein: CASSSTGGDYGYTF.

V is TRBV14 and J is TRBJ2-1, with 9 positions matching TRBD2. J gave up 6 bases and V 5 bases, and 14 bases lay outside the gene matches. The CDR3 sequence is 17 residues long. Per the germline V gene, CDR1 is SGHDN and CDR2 is FVKESK. The CDR3 nucleotides are TGTGCCAGCAGCTCCCGGGTTAGCGGGAGTAGGGGCAATGAGCAGTTCTTC. As protein: CASSSRVSGSRGNEQFF.